This T cell receptor beta chain was recovered during a study of T cell responses to AZD1222 COVID-19 vaccine. The protocol was immunoSEQ multiplex PCR, while the TCRdb copy is restricted to in-frame clones and leaves out a portion. The table lists some 190,000 clones, nearly 95% of them singletons. V dropped 4 bases and J dropped 0 bases, with 10 bases sitting between them. This CDR3 comprises 15 residues. From germline, CDR1 is LNHDA and CDR2 SQIVND (reference sequence). Comment on this clone: Its antigen is unidentified.

Study findings and constraints: Per reports, nearly half of all spike-specific TCRs target regions that are unmutated in variants. Among vaccine-associated CD4 TCRs, coverage spanned spike, with dominance at 160-218 and 743-854.

The chain uses TRBV19 and TRBJ1-5, with a weak D call TRBD1 (5 bases). The receptor was derived from an adult who received the AZD1222 COVID-19 vaccine. The starting material was peripheral blood, obtained 28 days after the second AZD1222 dose. The CDR3: CASSRGRDSNQPQHF. The CDR3 DNA follows: TGTGCCAGTAGTAGGGGACGGGATAGCAATCAGCCCCAGCATTTT. Looking up the rest from reference TRBV19 and TRBJ1-5 gives the full variable domain: DGGITQSPKYLFRKEGQNVTLSCEQNLNHDAMYWYRQDPGQGLRLIYYSQIVNDFQKGDIAEGYSVSREKKESFPLTVTSAQKNPTAFYLCASSRGRDSNQPQHFGDGTRLSIL.